This is a list of T cell receptor beta chains from one sample in a study of patients and donors after allogeneic stem cell transplantation. MiXCR, applied by TCRdb to the RT-PCR reads, yields one record per CDR3 protein. The table shows a few hundred thousand distinct CDR3 sequences, with roughly 38% occurring only once. The sample consisted of blood, either unsorted or a sorted T cell fraction (not recorded which). These receptor sequences come from a human donor who was either an allogeneic HSCT recipient or a stem cell or donor lymphocyte infusion donor (not recorded which). It is not recorded whose cells these are; they may come from a transplant donor. CDR3s include the opening cysteine and the closing phenylalanine or tryptophan. Fields, in order: J gene, clone size, V gene, D gene, CDR3 protein, CDR3 DNA. D genes are given only for firm matches. Clone size is shown for a subset of rows, as once, few, many or a class of expanded clone.

J: TRBJ1-6; size: .; V: TRBV5-1; D: .; CDR3: CASSLHPTGSSYNSPLHF; DNA: TGCGCCAGCAGCTTGCACCCGACCGGGAGCTCCTATAATTCACCCCTCCACTTT
J: TRBJ1-1; size: few; V: TRBV28; D: .; CDR3: CASSRDGRHTEAFF; DNA: TGTGCCAGCAGCCGGGACGGTCGGCACACTGAAGCTTTCTTT
J: TRBJ2-2; size: many; V: TRBV12-3/TRBV12-4; D: TRBD1; CDR3: CASSSGTGVNTGELFF; DNA: TGTGCCAGCAGTTCCGGGACAGGGGTGAACACCGGGGAGCTGTTTTTT
J: TRBJ1-1; size: few; V: TRBV2; D: .; CDR3: CASRAQNTEAFF; DNA: TGTGCCAGCAGGGCTCAGAACACTGAAGCTTTCTTT
J: TRBJ2-3; size: .; V: TRBV25-1; D: .; CDR3: CASPRGVADTQYF; DNA: TGTGCCAGCCCGAGGGGGGTTGCAGATACGCAGTATTTT
J: TRBJ1-5; size: .; V: TRBV10-3; D: .; CDR3: CAISSTGNSNQPQHF; DNA: TGTGCCATCAGTTCGACGGGGAATAGCAATCAGCCCCAGCATTTT
J: TRBJ2-2; size: .; V: TRBV5-8; D: .; CDR3: CASSTQWRANTGELFF; DNA: TGTGCCAGCAGTACCCAGTGGAGGGCGAACACCGGGGAGCTGTTTTTT
J: TRBJ2-3; size: .; V: TRBV7-2; D: TRBD2; CDR3: CASSWIAGGGTDTQYF; DNA: TGTGCCAGCAGCTGGATAGCGGGGGGGGGCACAGATACGCAGTATTTT
J: TRBJ1-1; size: .; V: TRBV7-2; D: .; CDR3: CASSLMLMNTEAFF; DNA: TGTGCCAGCAGCTTAATGCTTATGAACACTGAAGCTTTCTTT
J: TRBJ1-2; size: few; V: TRBV15; D: .; CDR3: CATSRSGVASGYTF; DNA: TGTGCCACCAGCAGATCCGGGGTAGCAAGTGGCTACACCTTC
J: TRBJ2-6; size: .; V: TRBV10-3; D: .; CDR3: CAISEGADSGANVLTF; DNA: TGTGCCATCAGTGAAGGGGCAGACTCTGGGGCCAACGTCCTGACTTTC
J: TRBJ1-1; size: .; V: TRBV18; D: .; CDR3: CASSRTSGIEAFF; DNA: TGTGCCAGCTCACGCACGTCAGGGATTGAAGCTTTCTTT
J: TRBJ2-7; size: .; V: TRBV4-1; D: .; CDR3: CASSQPGQLHEQYF; DNA: TGCGCCAGCAGCCAACCTGGACAGCTCCACGAGCAGTACTTC
J: TRBJ1-2; size: .; V: TRBV20-1; D: TRBD1; CDR3: CSARDGMDRGNYGYTF; DNA: TGCAGTGCTAGAGATGGAATGGACAGGGGAAACTATGGCTACACCTTC
J: TRBJ2-1; size: .; V: TRBV11-3; D: .; CDR3: CASSLGLAGPAGEQFF; DNA: TGTGCCAGCAGCTTAGGTCTTGCGGGGCCTGCGGGTGAGCAGTTCTTC